These T cell receptor beta chains were read from a single sample in a study of CD8 T cells in Susac syndrome. TCRdb used MiXCR to reprocess the immunoSEQ multiplex PCR reads, holding one entry per CDR3 protein. The sample shows around 100,000 distinct CDR3 sequences, 95% of them seen only once. Sequenced input: CD8+ T cells from PBMCs. The receptor set was obtained from a human donor with Susac syndrome. The CDR3 runs from the conserved cysteine through the conserved F or W. A D gene is named only where the DNA matches it firmly. Size is omitted from some rows. Given values are once, few, many or a class for expanded clones.

TRBV29-1	TRBD2	-	TRBJ2-1	TGCAGCGTTGAATTTGCGCTAGCGGAGAACAATGAGCAGTTCTTC	CSVEFALAENNEQFF
TRBV29-1	-	-	TRBJ2-7	TGCAGCGCCCTCGTCCCACAAGGGGGGGAGCAGTACTTC	CSALVPQGGEQYF
TRBV1	-	-	TRBJ2-1	TGCACCAGCAGCCGGCGGGCCAAGGGGAAAGATGAGCAGTTCTTC	CTSSRRAKGKDEQFF
TRBV15	-	-	TRBJ2-1	TGTGCCACCAGCTTCAACAATGAGCAGTTCTTC	CATSFNNEQFF
TRBV19	TRBD2	once	TRBJ2-1	TGTGCCAGTACTAGCGGCTACAATGAGCAGTTCTTC	CASTSGYNEQFF
TRBV6-6	-	-	TRBJ2-1	TGTGCCAGCGGGTCCCTGATCTATGAGCAGTTCTTC	CASGSLIYEQFF
TRBV5-1	-	-	TRBJ2-7	TGCGCCAGCAGCACCACCTACGAGCAGTACTTC	CASSTTYEQYF
TRBV23-1	-	-	TRBJ2-7	TGCGCCAGCTATCAGGGCTCCCACGAGCAGTACTTC	CASYQGSHEQYF
TRBV19	-	-	TRBJ2-2	TGTGCCAGTAGTATAGCAGGGTCGAACACCGGGGAGCTGTTTTTT	CASSIAGSNTGELFF
TRBV2	-	-	TRBJ2-1	TGTGCCAGCAGTGAATGGGCTTACAATGAGCAGTTCTTC	CASSEWAYNEQFF
TRBV4-1	-	-	TRBJ2-3	TGCGCCAGCAGCCCCGAGGCGGGGAGGTCAGATACGCAGTATTTT	CASSPEAGRSDTQYF
TRBV7-9	-	-	TRBJ2-7	TGTGCCAGCAGCTTAGTTGGACCCTACGAGCAGTACTTC	CASSLVGPYEQYF
TRBV7-9	-	-	TRBJ1-1	TGTGCCAGCAGCTCAAGGGGAACTGAAGCTTTCTTT	CASSSRGTEAFF
TRBV9	TRBD2	-	TRBJ2-3	TGTGCCAGCAGCTCCCGAGCGGGGGGATCCACAGATACGCAGTATTTT	CASSSRAGGSTDTQYF
TRBV5-1	-	-	TRBJ2-7	TGCGCCAGCAGCCGGGACGCAGACTACGAGCAGTACTTC	CASSRDADYEQYF
TRBV5-4	-	-	TRBJ1-1	TGTGCCAGCAGCTTGGGAGTACGGCGTGAAGCTTTCTTT	CASSLGVRREAFF
TRBV20-1	TRBD1	-	TRBJ1-5	TGCAGTGCTAGCGCCAAGACAGGGGCTAATCAGCCCCAGCATTTT	CSASAKTGANQPQHF
TRBV9	TRBD1	-	TRBJ1-2	TGTGCCAGCAGCGCTAGGACAGGGGCCAACTATGGCTACACCTTC	CASSARTGANYGYTF
TRBV19	TRBD2	few	TRBJ2-1	TGTGCCAGTAGCCGAACTAGCGGGACGTACAATGAGCAGTTCTTC	CASSRTSGTYNEQFF
TRBV20-1	-	-	TRBJ2-4	TGCAGTGCTAGAGGACCGTGGGGCGCCAAAAACATTCAGTACTTC	CSARGPWGAKNIQYF
TRBV7-8	TRBD1	-	TRBJ1-2	TGTGCCAGCAGCTTAGAAGGGACAGACTATGGCTACACCTTC	CASSLEGTDYGYTF
TRBV29-1	-	-	TRBJ2-7	TGCAGCGTTGTGGGAGTCCAGGGAGGAACAGGCGAGCAGTACTTC	CSVVGVQGGTGEQYF
TRBV13	-	-	TRBJ2-5	TGTGCCAGCAGCTTAAGGGTGGCGGTGGACGGAGAGACCCAGTACTTC	CASSLRVAVDGETQYF
TRBV2	TRBD2	-	TRBJ2-2	TGTGCCAGCAGTGAAGCTAGTGCGGGAGTAATGGGCACCGGGGAGCTGTTTTTT	CASSEASAGVMGTGELFF
TRBV20-1	-	-	TRBJ2-1	TGCAGTGCCCGGACTGGCTCCTACAATGAGCAGTTCTTC	CSARTGSYNEQFF
TRBV30	-	once	TRBJ1-1	TGTGCCTGGATCGTGACTGAAGCTTTCTTT	CAWIVTEAFF